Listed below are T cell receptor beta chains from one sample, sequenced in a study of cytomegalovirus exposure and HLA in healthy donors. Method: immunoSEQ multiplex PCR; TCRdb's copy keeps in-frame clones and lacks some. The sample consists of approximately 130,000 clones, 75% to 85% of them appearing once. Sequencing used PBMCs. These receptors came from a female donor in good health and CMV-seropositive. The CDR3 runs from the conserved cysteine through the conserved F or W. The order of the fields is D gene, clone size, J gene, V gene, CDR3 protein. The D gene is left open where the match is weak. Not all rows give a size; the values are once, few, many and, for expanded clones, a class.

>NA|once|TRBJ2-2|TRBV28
CASSLYSTNTGELFF
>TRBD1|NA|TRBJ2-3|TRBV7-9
CASSQFFTGGSDTQYF
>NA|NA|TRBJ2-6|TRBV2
CASSEGGQRGANVLTF
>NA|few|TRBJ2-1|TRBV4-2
CASSQAASASAPREFF
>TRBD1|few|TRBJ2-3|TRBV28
CASSLGGGTGFTDTQYF
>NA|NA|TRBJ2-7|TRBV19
CASSIRVQVPYEQYF
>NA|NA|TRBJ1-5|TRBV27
CASSAGNQPQHF
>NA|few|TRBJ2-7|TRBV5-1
CASSLDFSGYEQYF
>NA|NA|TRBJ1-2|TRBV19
CASSTQGLKTSGYTF
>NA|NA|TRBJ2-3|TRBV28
CASSLGQHTASTDTQYF
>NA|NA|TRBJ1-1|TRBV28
CASTRGAAAEAFF
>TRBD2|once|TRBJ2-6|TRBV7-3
CASSLLAGAFGANVLTF
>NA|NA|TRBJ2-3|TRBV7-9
CASSPRGIGTDTQYF
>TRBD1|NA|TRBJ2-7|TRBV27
CASSLEQGAVYEQYF
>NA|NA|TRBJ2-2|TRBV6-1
CASTTNTGELFF
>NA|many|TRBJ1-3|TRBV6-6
CASSYSGSGNTIYF
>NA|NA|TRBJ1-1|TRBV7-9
CASSPNQALMNTEAFF
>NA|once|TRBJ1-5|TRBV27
CASSLQALQPQHF
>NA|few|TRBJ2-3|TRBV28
CASSHSTDTQYF
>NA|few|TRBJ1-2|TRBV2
CASSEAGAAFYGYTF
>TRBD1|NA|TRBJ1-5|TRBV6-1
CASSGTPGQGAYQPQHF
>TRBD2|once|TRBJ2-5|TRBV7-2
CASSLVMGGGLAEQETQYF
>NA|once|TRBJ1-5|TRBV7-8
CASSLAWWQLNQPQHF
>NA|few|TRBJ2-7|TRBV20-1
CSARRGVEQYF
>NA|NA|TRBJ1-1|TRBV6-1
CASESAFF
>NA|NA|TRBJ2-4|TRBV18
CASSPGVGGVQNIQYF
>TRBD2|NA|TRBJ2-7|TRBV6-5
CASSSNPGLAPEQYF
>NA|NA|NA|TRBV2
CASSEGLVDEQYF
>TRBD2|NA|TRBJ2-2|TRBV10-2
CASRSGGRGTGELFF
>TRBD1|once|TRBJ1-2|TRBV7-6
CASSSPGTGENYGYTF
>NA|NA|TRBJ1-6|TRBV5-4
CASSLGGDSPLHF
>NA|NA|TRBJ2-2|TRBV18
CASSPLQGRNTGELFF
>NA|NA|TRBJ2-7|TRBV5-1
CASSSGQWNPYEQYF
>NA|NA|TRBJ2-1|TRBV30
CAWYPRTAVTLDEQFF
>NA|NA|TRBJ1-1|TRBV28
CASSGGGFEAFF
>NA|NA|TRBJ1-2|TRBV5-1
CASSPGSGDGYTF
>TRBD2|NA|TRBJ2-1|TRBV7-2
CASRRSGGGGSYNEQFF
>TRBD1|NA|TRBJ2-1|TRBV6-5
CASSGRDRGNEQFF
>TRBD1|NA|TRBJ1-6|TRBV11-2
CASSPGQGYSPLHF
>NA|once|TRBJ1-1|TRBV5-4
CASSASGVPEAFF